This TCR beta chain was obtained from a study of breast tumors, draining lymph nodes, adjacent tissues. TCRdb fed the multiplex PCR reads into MiXCR, producing one record per CDR3 protein. Of roughly 220,000 distinct CDR3 sequences listed, nearly 35% are singletons. Axillary draining lymph nodes of breast cancer patients supplied the node samples. CDR1 and CDR2 (germline): LGHNA, YNFKEQ. V shed 0 bases and J 2 bases; nucleotides not matched to a gene: 10. The CDR3 has 19 amino acids. Material for sequencing was axillary lymph node tissue. The TCR comes from a female donor with breast cancer. Some clones in this sample may be carry-over from other donors' samples. J is TRBJ2-3 and V is TRBV4-2; 11 bases agree with TRBD2. CDR3 loop: CASSQDSSTSGGPTDTQYF. The DNA of the CDR3 is TGTGCCAGCAGCCAAGATTCCTCCACTAGCGGGGGTCCCACAGATACGCAGTATTTT.